What follows are 15 T cell receptor beta chains derived from one specimen sequenced in a study of cytotoxic CD8 clonotypes in ibrutinib-treated CLL. The protocol was immunoSEQ multiplex PCR, while the TCRdb copy is restricted to in-frame clones and leaves out a portion. The sample yields 270,000 or so clones, around 69% seen once. The material sequenced was PBMCs, taken at disease progression, from a patient treated with ibrutinib. Receptor source: a human donor with chronic lymphocytic leukemia.

V is TRBV7-9 and J is TRBJ1-1; unclear D gene. V lost 1 base to trimming and J lost 8 bases, with 5 bases between them. CDR3 length: 11 residues. Germline V lookup: CDR1 SEHNR, CDR2 FQNEAQ (reference sequence). This CDR3 is CASSLGGEAFF. Here the CDR3 DNA reads TGTGCCAGCAGCTTAGGTGGGGAAGCTTTCTTT.

DNA of the CDR3: TGTGCCAGCAGCTTACAAACGGGACTAATAGATACGCAGTATTTT. This codes for CASSLQTGLIDTQYF. The chain joins TRBV7-9 to TRBJ2-3, with 7 bases identical to TRBD2. This CDR3 has 15 residues. Germline CDR1 SEHNR, CDR2 FQNEAQ (reference sequence). Germline trimming cut 2 bases from V and 5 bases from J; bases unmatched to any gene: 7.

The rearrangement uses TRBV10-3 and TRBJ1-3, with D unresolved. Trimming removed 7 bases from V and 2 bases from J, with 12 bases in between. The CDR3 is 14 amino acids. In germline, CDR1 is ENHRY, CDR2 SYGVKD. The CDR3 loop is CAITSGNAGNTIYF. The CDR3 DNA follows: TGTGCCATCACCTCCGGTAACGCTGGAAACACCATATATTTT.

The gene calls are TRBV7-6 and TRBJ2-3; maybe TRBD2 (6 bases). Germline V CDR1 and CDR2: SGHVS, FNYEAQ. The CDR3 is 17 amino acids. With 5 bases removed from V and 3 bases from J, the gap between germline ends came to 21 bases. CDR3 sequence: CASSLRPEGSGTDTQYF. CDR3 bases: TGTGCCAGCAGCCTAAGACCGGAGGGGAGTGGGACAGATACGCAGTATTTT.

This chain connects TRBV18 to TRBJ1-2; 7 bases are a match to TRBD1. CDR1 and CDR2 (germline): KGHSH, LQKENI. This CDR3 is 14 amino acids long. Trimming removed 6 bases from V and 8 bases from J; junction bases left unmatched: 12. Written as DNA, the CDR3 is TGTGCCAGCTCGCCCGACCAGGGGGGACGAGGCTACACCTTC. Translating it yields CASSPDQGGRGYTF.

V usage is TRBV18 and J usage is TRBJ2-7; D remains unclear. V lost 1 base and J 2 bases, leaving 3 bases between the germline ends. The CDR3 consists of 12 residues. Germline lookup yields CDR1 KGHSH and CDR2 LQKENI. DNA of the CDR3: TGTGCCAGCTCACCACGGCCCTACGAGCAGTACTTC. Its protein product is CASSPRPYEQYF.

The chain has TRBV11-2 and TRBJ2-2; 8 positions agree with TRBD2. CDR1 and CDR2 (germline): SGHAT, FQNNGV. V was pared by 2 bases and J by 0 bases, with 2 bases of the junction left unmatched. The CDR3 contains 16 residues. The CDR3 DNA is TGTGCCAGCAGCTTACGGCGGGGGGCGAACACCGGGGAGCTGTTTTTT. This codes for CASSLRRGANTGELFF.

This clone was counted a single time. The rearrangement links TRBV6-6 to TRBJ2-1, with D maybe TRBD1 (6 bases). Germline lookup yields CDR1 MNHNY and CDR2 SVGAGI (reference sequence). Trimming took off 2 bases at V and 10 bases at J, with 15 bases between the two ends. The CDR3 contains 14 residues. CDR3 in amino acids: CASSYRTGTTEQFF. In DNA form, the CDR3 reads TGTGCCAGCAGTTACCGGACCGGGACAACGGAGCAGTTCTTC.

This clone has more than one count but fewer than ten. V is TRBV18 and J is TRBJ1-3; weak D call: TRBD1 (5 bases). This CDR3 is 17 amino acids long. The V end was cut by 3 bases, the J end by 0 bases, with 15 bases between. CDR1 and CDR2 from the germline V gene are KGHSH and LQKENI. The CDR3 bases are TGTGCCAGCTCACCCTTACAGGTCCTACTCTCTGGAAACACCATATATTTT. Translating it yields CASSPLQVLLSGNTIYF.

The chain carries TRBV5-1 and TRBJ2-5; D is unclear. This CDR3 is built from 13 residues. The germline V gene has CDR1 SGHRS and CDR2 YFSETQ. Trimming removed 1 base from V and 5 bases from J, with 9 bases in between. CDR3 coding DNA: TGCGCCAGCAGCTTGAGGATGTCGGAGACCCAGTACTTC. Translation gives CASSLRMSETQYF. The full variable domain, in which reference TRBV5-1 and TRBJ2-5 provide the parts outside the CDR3, is KAGVTQTPRYLIKTRGQQVTLSCSPISGHRSVSWYQQTPGQGLQFLFEYFSETQRNKGNFPGRFSGRQFSNSRSEMNVSTLELGDSALYLCASSLRMSETQYFGPGTRLLVL.

The chain employs TRBV7-8 and TRBJ2-5; 7 nucleotides agree with TRBD2. The junction had 9 bases not matched to a gene; V was cut back by 7 bases and J by 4 bases. The CDR3 is made up of 14 amino acids. Germline V gene sequence: CDR1 SGHVS, CDR2 FQNEAQ. The CDR3 sequence is CASNRYWGGETQYF. CDR3 in DNA: TGTGCCAGCAACCGCTATTGGGGGGGAGAGACCCAGTACTTC.

This clone was found once. The V gene is TRBV6-5, the J gene TRBJ2-3; D unclear. Per the germline V gene, CDR1 is MNHEY and CDR2 is SVGAGI. V lost 4 bases and J lost 2, with 7 bases in between. The CDR3 length is 13 residues. The CDR3 DNA follows: TGTGCCAGCAGTTCCGTGTTCACAGATACGCAGTATTTT. It codes for CASSSVFTDTQYF.

This chain uses TRBV27 with TRBJ2-1; D possibly uses TRBD1 or TRBD2 (5 bases each). Germline lookup yields CDR1 MNHEY and CDR2 SMNVEV (reference sequence). This CDR3 is 16 amino acids long. Trimming stripped 7 bases from V and 0 bases from J, with 16 bases between. CDR3 in amino acids: CASTEMGESSYNEQFF. The CDR3 region has the DNA TGTGCCAGCACCGAAATGGGGGAGAGCTCCTACAATGAGCAGTTCTTC.

The gene calls are TRBV5-6 and TRBJ2-7; 10 bases map to TRBD1. The CDR3 has 14 amino acids. Per germline, CDR1 SGHDT and CDR2 YYEEEE. The V gene end was trimmed by 10 bases and the J gene end by 5 bases; junction bases not matched to a gene: 12. This CDR3 is CAAAALGQGDEQYF. In nucleotides, the CDR3 is TGTGCCGCGGCGGCTCTCGGACAGGGGGACGAGCAGTACTTC.

About this clone: One end of the junction is discordant with germline, which a read error may explain. The chain recombines TRBV6-6 with TRBJ2-7, with D possibly matching TRBD1 (5 bases). The length of the CDR3 is 14 residues. Germline V gene lookup returns CDR1 MNHNY and CDR2 SVGAGI (reference sequence). CDR3 nucleotide sequence: TGTGCCAGCAGTTTCTCAGGGTATTCCTCCGAGCAGTACTTC. It codes for CASSFSGYSSEQYF.